Below are 2 T cell receptor beta chains sequenced from a single sample in a study of blood T cell repertoires in COVID-19. Sequencing was performed with immunoSEQ multiplex PCR; in TCRdb, only in-frame clones are kept and a portion is missing. Found here are around 94,000 clones, approximately 84% of them singletons; the top ten hold 4% to 5.5%. Sequencing input: peripheral blood. Receptors were obtained from a human donor in a cohort sampled during active COVID-19.

This clone was detected only a few times. The CDR3 reads CASSGGERLAANEQFF. The CDR3 region has the DNA TGTGCCAGCAGCGGGGGGGAACGACTAGCGGCCAATGAGCAGTTCTTC. The chain employs TRBV9 and TRBJ2-1, with 9 positions matching TRBD2. This CDR3 region has 16 residues. Germline CDR1 SGDLS, CDR2 YYNGEE. The V segment lost 3 bases and the J segment 6 bases; nucleotides outside the gene matches: 10.

The chain links TRBV27 to TRBJ2-7; 9 positions match TRBD1. CDR1 and CDR2 (germline): MNHEY, SMNVEV (reference sequence). The CDR3 sequence is 14 residues long. Losses at the gene ends were 0 bases for V and 3 bases for J; bases not matched to a gene: 0. This CDR3 is CASSLSTGGYEQYF. The CDR3 nucleotides read TGTGCCAGCAGTTTATCGACAGGGGGCTACGAGCAGTACTTC.